The present T cell receptor beta chain was sequenced within a study of CD4 T cells in relation to SARS-CoV-2 and coronaviruses. Study-wide findings and caveats: SARS-CoV-2-driven expansion was significantly weaker in crossreactive than monoreactive clones. The cross-reactivity analysis covered only spike protein, not other viral proteins. Culture-expanded clones reflect memory recall rather than primary priming during culture.

Comment on this clone: Its matching antigen is unknown.

Profiling relied on immunoSEQ multiplex PCR, and the TCRdb table lists in-frame clones only, not all of them. This sample yields about 68,000 clones, of which over 90% are seen a single time; roughly 0.21% belongs to the top ten. Before the COVID-19 pandemic, during about 2011-2019, CD4+ T cells were taken from unexposed donors. CD4 enrichment then naive enrichment separated naive from memory CD4+ cells. Germline V gene lookup returns CDR1 MGHDK and CDR2 SYGVNS. Deletions cut 6 bases from V and 3 bases from J, with 13 bases between. This CDR3 spans 14 amino acids. The sequencing input was naive CD4+ T cells from PBMCs. Subset defined: naive CD4+ T cells isolated by negative enrichment. V and J are TRBV25-1 and TRBJ2-3; D perhaps matches TRBD2 (5 bases). The TCR originated in a human donor in good health. The CDR3, as DNA: TGTGCCAGCAGCCTAAGCGAGCGGACAGATACGCAGTATTTT. It codes for CASSLSERTDTQYF.